This TCR beta chain was sequenced for a study of identifying expanded T cells in peripheral blood. Germline CDR1 MRHNA, CDR2 SNTAGT. CDR3 length: 15 residues. Trimming cost V 3 bases and J 1 base; bases outside gene matches: 1. Libraries were prepared by immunoSEQ multiplex PCR; TCRdb keeps only in-frame clonotypes and omits some of them. The sample has around 100,000 clones; 85% to 90% are singletons. General study points: Clone count variance between approximately 2-week samples rose with total template count. Roughly 1.1 clones differed between technical replicates, versus approximately 16 and 20 over time.

In its sample, this clone is medium-sized. Its antigen is undetermined. The chain has TRBV6-4 and TRBJ2-5; 11 nucleotides agree with TRBD2. Sequences were obtained from blood. The clonotype was recovered from a person aged 18 to 70 in good health. CDR3 coding DNA: TGTGCCAGCAGTGAAACTAGCGGGGGCCAAGAGACCCAGTACTTC. Protein: CASSETSGGQETQYF.